The source of this T cell receptor beta chain is a study of blood T cells in healthy people across ages. Trimming stripped 6 bases from V and 5 bases from J, with 16 bases between. The CDR3 extends over 14 amino acids. Germline V gene data show CDR1 as SEHNR and CDR2 as FQNEAQ (reference sequence). Then a second PCR, running roughly 7 to 11 cycles, was carried out with a sample-barcoded 5' primer and a J-beta primer mix. Each CDR3 protein gets one entry after TCRdb re-called the 5' RACE reads with MiXCR. Of about 650,000 distinct CDR3 sequences listed, about a third are singletons. This clonotype came up a few times. Being one base from a much bigger clone, this may be a read error.

Material: blood. The source of this sequence is a woman of 80 years or more in good health. The gene calls are TRBV7-9 and TRBJ2-5, with a weak D call TRBD1 (5 bases). The CDR3 region is CASRIGAALETQYF. The CDR3 DNA reads TGTGCCAGCAGGATTGGGGCGGCCCTGGAGACCCAGTACTTC.